These 9 T cell receptor beta chains share one sample of origin, sequenced in a study of human T cells and chemical hapten exposure. Time point noted: pre-sensitization, week 0. Specified treatment: therapeutic diphenylcyclopropenone sensitization with weekly scalp DPC. Unfractionated whole blood was the source from which total RNA was extracted. Each CDR3 protein gets one entry after TCRdb re-called the RACE reads with MiXCR. The sample gives under 60,000 distinct CDR3 sequences, roughly 9% of which show up once; roughly a tenth is in the top ten. The sample here was whole blood, taken in connection with sensitization to the hapten diphenylcyclopropenone (DPC). The origin of the receptors is a woman aged 30 to 39 with alopecia areata. Some clones in this sample may be carry-over from other donors' samples.

This clonotype occurred a few times. The V call is TRBV28, the J call TRBJ2-5, with 7 nucleotides matching TRBD2. This CDR3 has 18 amino acids. The V gene's germline CDR1 is MDHEN and CDR2 SYDVKM. With V trimmed by 3 bases and J by 2 bases, 15 bases remained unmatched. The CDR3 loop reads CASSFLGGLADPQETQYF. The CDR3 DNA is TGTGCCAGCAGTTTTTTGGGAGGGCTAGCAGACCCGCAAGAGACCCAGTACTTC. The full variable domain, rest sourced from reference TRBV28 and TRBJ2-5, is DVKVTQSSRYLVKRTGEKVFLECVQDMDHENMFWYRQDPGLGLRLIYFSYDVKMKEKGDIPEGYSVSREKKERFSLILESASTNQTSMYLCASSFLGGLADPQETQYFGPGTRLLVL.

The chain couples TRBV4-1 to TRBJ1-1; a weak D match, TRBD1 (5 bases). Per the germline V gene, CDR1 is MGHRA and CDR2 is YSYEKL. Trimming pared 0 bases from V and 2 bases from J, leaving 16 bases between. The CDR3 length is 17 residues. The CDR3 DNA sequence: TGCGCCAGCAGCCAAGATTTGGTGGGGGTCAGAAACACTGAAGCTTTCTTT. Protein sequence: CASSQDLVGVRNTEAFF.

The genes are TRBV6-5 and TRBJ2-3; 8 positions match TRBD1. The CDR3 runs to 14 residues. The V gene's germline CDR1 is MNHEY and CDR2 SVGAGI. With 2 bases clipped from V and 5 bases from J, the junction kept 3 bases outside the gene matches. DNA of the CDR3: TGTGCCAGCAGTTACGACAGGGGAGGAGATACGCAGTATTTT. This translates into CASSYDRGGDTQYF.

This clonotype was seen a handful of times. V is TRBV9 and J is TRBJ2-7; D is undetermined. The V and J ends lost 4 bases and 0 bases respectively, with 11 bases between them. Germline CDR1 and CDR2: SGDLS and YYNGEE. This CDR3 contains 14 residues. Here the CDR3 reads CASSSGRCSYEQYF. CDR3 nucleotides: TGTGCCAGCAGCTCAGGAAGGTGCTCCTACGAGCAGTACTTC.

This clonotype was seen many times. The chain combines TRBV12-3 or TRBV12-4 with TRBJ1-2; D call uncertain. V was pared by 8 bases and J by 2 bases, with 15 bases between. The CDR3 is 14 amino acids. The DNA of the CDR3 is TGTGCCAGCGGTAGGAAAAGCCAGAACTATGGCTACACCTTC. Translated, it gives CASGRKSQNYGYTF.

The chain links TRBV6-2 or TRBV6-3 to TRBJ2-1; D is unclear. Per germline, CDR1 MNHEY and CDR2 SVGEGT. The CDR3 contains 14 residues. Trimming took 3 bases from V and 10 from J, leaving 16 bases between them. The CDR3 DNA reads TGTGCCAGCAGTTATCCCCCACCTGGTGGAGAGCAGTTCTTC. Protein product: CASSYPPPGGEQFF.

This clonotype was recorded many times. The chain couples TRBV7-9 to TRBJ1-1, with TRBD1 matching over 8 bases. In germline, CDR1 is SEHNR, CDR2 FQNEAQ (reference sequence). The CDR3 is 12 residues long. J was trimmed by 11 bases and V by 4 bases; bases with no gene match: 6. The CDR3 is CASSSDREGAFF. CDR3 nucleotides: TGTGCCAGCAGCTCGGACAGGGAGGGGGCTTTCTTT.

The gene calls are TRBV12-3 or TRBV12-4 and TRBJ2-4; 14 bases fit TRBD2. J lost 0 bases, V lost 6 bases, and 7 bases had no gene match. The CDR3 is 18 residues long. In DNA form, the CDR3 reads TGTGCCAGCAGCCGCGGACTAGCGGGGGGTTTAGCCAAAAACATTCAGTACTTC. Its translation is CASSRGLAGGLAKNIQYF.

The sample holds many counts of this clonotype. The chain combines TRBV12-3 or TRBV12-4 with TRBJ2-7, with TRBD1 identical over 7 bases. This CDR3 contains 13 residues. V was clipped by 8 bases and J by 2 bases; unmatched bases: 6. The CDR3 DNA follows: TGTGCCAGCGGGAGACAGGGTACCTACGAGCAGTACTTC. This codes for CASGRQGTYEQYF.